The 17 T cell receptor beta chains listed next were all sequenced from one sample in a study of T cells in Graves' hyperthyroidism and ophthalmopathy. Regions amplified from RNA transcripts were the TCR beta CDR3 regions. TCR CDR3 regions were first amplified by RT-PCR with HTBI primers. MiXCR was run by TCRdb on the multiplex PCR reads, yielding one entry per CDR3 protein. In the table there are some 620,000 distinct CDR3 sequences, 15% to 20% of which are singletons. Sequences were obtained from blood. The receptors were sampled from a woman in her thirties with Graves' hyperthyroidism.

This clonotype was recorded many times. This chain joins TRBV2 and TRBJ2-1; TRBD2 aligns across 9 bases. V shed 3 bases and J 3 bases; nucleotides not matched to a gene: 3. Germline V gene data show CDR1 as SNHLY and CDR2 as FYNNEI. The CDR3 extends over 15 amino acids. CDR3 amino acids: CASSEGLAIYNEQFF. The CDR3 region has the DNA TGTGCCAGCAGTGAGGGACTAGCTATCTACAATGAGCAGTTCTTC.

This clonotype came up many times. This chain links TRBV7-9 with TRBJ2-7, with a weak D call TRBD2 (5 bases). Germline V gene data show CDR1 as SEHNR and CDR2 as FQNEAQ (reference sequence). The CDR3 has 13 amino acids. V lost 2 bases to trimming and J lost 6 bases, with 11 bases between them. CDR3: CASSLYSGIEQYF. The CDR3 nucleotides are TGTGCCAGCAGCTTATATTCGGGAATCGAGCAGTACTTC.

The chain carries TRBV5-1 and TRBJ2-5; perhaps TRBD1 as D (5 bases). Looked up from germline, CDR1 is SGHRS and CDR2 is YFSETQ. Trimming stripped 7 bases from V and 4 bases from J, with 23 bases between. The CDR3 length is 16 residues. CDR3 in DNA: TGCGCCAGCGCTTATACAAAAGGACAACCGGTAGAGACCCAGTACTTC. Amino acids: CASAYTKGQPVETQYF.

This clonotype was observed a few times. The gene calls are TRBV5-1 and TRBJ2-7, with D hard to call. The germline V gene encodes CDR1 SGHRS and CDR2 YFSETQ. The CDR3 loop spans 14 amino acids. V was clipped by 2 bases and J by 0 bases, with 9 bases between them. The CDR3 is CASSFEPNSYEQYF. The CDR3 DNA reads TGCGCCAGCAGCTTTGAGCCGAACTCCTACGAGCAGTACTTC.

This clonotype showed up many times. The chain is built from TRBV2 and TRBJ2-1; 10 bases align to TRBD2. V shed 4 bases and J 0 bases; nucleotides not matched to a gene: 6. Germline loops: CDR1 SNHLY, CDR2 FYNNEI. This CDR3 comprises 17 residues. In DNA, the CDR3 is TGTGCCAGCAGTGCGACTAGCGGGCAACTCTCCTACAATGAGCAGTTCTTC. Encoded protein: CASSATSGQLSYNEQFF.

The chain joins TRBV4-3 to TRBJ1-4, with D tentatively TRBD1 (6 bases). The V and J ends lost 2 bases and 3 bases respectively, with 13 bases between them. This CDR3 comprises 16 residues. Germline CDR1 reads LGHNA; CDR2 reads YSLEER. The CDR3 DNA sequence: TGCGCCAGCAGCCAATGGAGGGGGGCTCCTAATGAAAAACTGTTTTTT. Amino acids: CASSQWRGAPNEKLFF.

This clonotype was observed a handful of times. The CDR3 region has the DNA TGTGCCAGCAGCATTGGGACTAGCGGGTACACCAGCATTCAGTACTTC. Its translation is CASSIGTSGYTSIQYF. The rearrangement uses TRBV7-2 and TRBJ2-4, with 12 bases matching TRBD2. Germline CDR1 and CDR2: SGHTA and FQGNSA. Trimming cost V 5 bases and J 9 bases; bases outside gene matches: 11. This CDR3 has 16 amino acids.

This clonotype showed up many times. The chain employs TRBV20-1 and TRBJ2-1, with 7 bases that match TRBD2. The trim removed 4 bases at V and 1 base at J, leaving 7 bases unmatched. The CDR3 sequence is 15 residues long. Germline loops: CDR1 DFQATT, CDR2 SNEGSKA (reference sequence). The CDR3 reads CSAKEASGSYNEQFF. In DNA form, the CDR3 reads TGCAGTGCTAAGGAGGCTAGCGGTTCCTACAATGAGCAGTTCTTC.

This clonotype was recorded at least ten times. The rearrangement joins TRBV12-3 or TRBV12-4 to TRBJ1-1, with TRBD1 as a possible D gene (5 bases). Trimming removed 6 bases at V and 0 bases at J, with 11 bases between. CDR3 size: 14 residues. The CDR3: CASRETDMNTEAFF. The CDR3 DNA sequence: TGTGCCAGCAGAGAGACAGATATGAACACTGAAGCTTTCTTT.

This clonotype was recorded many times. J is TRBJ1-5 and V is TRBV28, with D maybe TRBD1 (5 bases). Trimming removed 1 base from V and 0 bases from J, with 19 bases in between. The V gene's germline CDR1 is MDHEN and CDR2 SYDVKM. The CDR3 loop spans 19 amino acids. Here the CDR3 reads CASSLSRWDRRNSNQPQHF. For the CDR3, the DNA is TGTGCCAGCAGTTTATCTCGATGGGACCGCCGCAATAGCAATCAGCCCCAGCATTTT.

This clonotype was recorded at least ten times. The chain uses TRBV20-1 and TRBJ2-3; no clear D gene. The V end lost 2 bases, the J end lost 0 bases, and 12 bases lay between the germline ends. The CDR3 has 15 residues. Germline CDR1 is DFQATT and CDR2 is SNEGSKA (reference sequence). CDR3 bases: TGCAGTGCTAGATCTGGAGCGTTTAGCACAGATACGCAGTATTTT. Protein sequence: CSARSGAFSTDTQYF.

This chain connects TRBV5-4 to TRBJ2-7; 10 bases align to TRBD2. The CDR3 length is 16 residues. Trimming cost V 0 bases and J 6 bases; bases outside gene matches: 9. Germline CDR1 SGHNT, CDR2 YYREEE (reference sequence). The CDR3 DNA follows: TGTGCCAGCAGCTTGGAGCCGCTAGCGGGAGACACCGAGCAGTACTTC. This codes for CASSLEPLAGDTEQYF.

This clonotype was detected only a few times. The rearrangement joins TRBV6-2 or TRBV6-3 to TRBJ2-2, with 10 bases matching TRBD2. Germline CDR1 reads MNHEY; CDR2 reads SVGEGT. V shed 2 bases, J shed 0 bases, and the junction held 15 bases outside the gene matches. The CDR3 extends over 21 amino acids. CDR3 in amino acids: CASSYASSGSPSSANTGELFF. The CDR3 DNA is TGTGCCAGCAGTTACGCGTCTAGCGGGAGCCCTTCGAGTGCGAACACCGGGGAGCTGTTTTTT.

This clonotype has at least ten counts. In DNA, the CDR3 is TGTGCCAGCAGCTTAGGCTACGTCAGGGGGACAGATACGCAGTATTTT. Translating gives CASSLGYVRGTDTQYF. The gene calls are TRBV7-3 and TRBJ2-3; 7 bases agree with TRBD1. The germline V gene has CDR1 SGHTA and CDR2 FQGTGA. CDR3 length: 16 residues. Trimming took 2 bases from V and 3 from J; bases not matched to a gene: 8.

This clonotype was observed at least ten times. V usage is TRBV2 and J usage is TRBJ2-1, with D perhaps matching TRBD2 (5 bases). Germline CDR1 SNHLY, CDR2 FYNNEI. This CDR3 contains 15 residues. Trimming shortened V by 4 bases and J by 7 bases, and 17 bases separated the two germline ends. The CDR3 nucleotides are TGTGCCAGCAGTGTTGTGAGGTGGTCGGGGAATGAGCAGTTCTTC. Protein product: CASSVVRWSGNEQFF.

This clonotype has ten or more counts. J is TRBJ1-1 and V is TRBV28, with D unclear. The germline V gene has CDR1 MDHEN and CDR2 SYDVKM. The CDR3 covers 14 residues. The V gene lost 2 bases and the J gene lost 1 base, with 8 bases spanning the gap. The DNA for the CDR3 is TGTGCCAGCAGTTTAAACAACCGGAACACTGAAGCTTTCTTT. Amino acids: CASSLNNRNTEAFF.

The CDR3 loop is CSARHPGSEKLFF. The CDR3 DNA reads TGCAGTGCTAGACATCCCGGATCAGAAAAACTGTTTTTT. The genes are TRBV20-1 and TRBJ1-4; D unclear. Germline V gene sequence: CDR1 DFQATT, CDR2 SNEGSKA (reference sequence). This CDR3 has 13 amino acids. Trimming shortened V by 2 bases and J by 8 bases, and 12 bases separated the two germline ends.